These 6 T cell receptor beta chains originate from one sample sequenced in a study of CXCR3-negative and CXCR3-positive naive CD8 T cells. TRB cDNA was prepared as libraries by UMI-labeled 5' RACE. After re-calling the 5' RACE reads, TCRdb lists one entry per CDR3 protein, DNA absent. Its clone listing holds 50,000 to 55,000 distinct CDR3 sequences. The sample taken for sequencing was naive CXCR3- CD8+ T cells from blood. The subset was: CD45RO-CCR7+CD27+CD95- naive CD8+ T cells lacking CXCR3 (TNR3-). The receptors come from a human donor in good health. Some clones in this sample may be carry-over from other donors' samples.

The rearrangement joins TRBV3-1 to TRBJ2-1; TCRdb lists TRBD2, though no DNA is available to test this call. The length of the CDR3 is 16 residues. Per the germline V gene, CDR1 is LGHDT and CDR2 is YNNKEL (reference sequence). This CDR3 reads CVSSPPDERRYNEQFF.

The gene calls are TRBV20-1 and TRBJ2-7; with no DNA, the TCRdb D assignment of TRBD1 cannot be verified. This CDR3 has 14 residues. Germline-derived CDR1 and CDR2 are DFQATT and SNEGSKA (reference sequence). The CDR3 sequence: CSARVRGLGYEQYF.

The chain combines TRBV6-2 or TRBV6-3 with TRBJ2-2; as DNA is missing, the TRBD1 call by TCRdb cannot be tested. The CDR3 extends over 16 amino acids. The germline V gene encodes CDR1 MNHEY and CDR2 SVGEGT. The CDR3 loop reads CASSYLLDSNTGELFF.

The chain recombines TRBV28 with TRBJ2-5; TCRdb lists TRBD2, though no DNA is available to test this call. This CDR3 has 15 amino acids. The germline V gene has CDR1 MDHEN and CDR2 SYDVKM. The CDR3: CASSGLLRRAETQYF.

V usage is TRBV28 and J usage is TRBJ2-5. CDR1 is MDHEN and CDR2 is SYDVKM in the germline V gene. This CDR3 has 13 amino acids. The CDR3 sequence: CASSPRLETTQYF.

This chain uses TRBV11-2 with TRBJ2-5; TCRdb selects TRBD2, and the lack of DNA leaves this call unchecked. Germline assignment: CDR1 SGHAT and CDR2 FQNNGV. This CDR3 has 14 residues. This CDR3 is CASSSTGTKETQYF.